Listed below are T cell receptor beta chains from one sample, sequenced in a study of T cell repertoires in cytomegalovirus infection. What these receptors recognize is not known. TCRdb analysed the reads with MiXCR anew, one entry per CDR3 protein. In the table there are 380,000 or so distinct CDR3 sequences, approximately 35% of which are singletons. Sample: cultured PBMCs, taken from culture after CMV antigen stimulation. The receptors stem from a human donor in good health (CMV status not recorded). Some clones in this sample may be carry-over from other donors' samples. Each CDR3 is given with its conserved first and last residue. The D gene is left open where the match is weak. Some rows mark clone size as missing; the rest say once, few, many or name a class of expanded clone.

j_call: TRBJ1-5
clone_size: many
d_call: NA
v_call: TRBV7-2
cdr3_aa: CASSLADSSNQPQHF
cdr3_nt: TGTGCCAGCAGCTTAGCAGATAGCAGCAATCAGCCCCAGCATTTT

j_call: TRBJ1-1
clone_size: NA
d_call: NA
v_call: TRBV20-1
cdr3_aa: CSARDLYSSEAFF
cdr3_nt: TGCAGTGCTAGAGATTTGTATTCCAGCGAAGCTTTCTTT

j_call: TRBJ2-3
clone_size: NA
d_call: NA
v_call: TRBV27
cdr3_aa: CASSSLADPTDTQYF
cdr3_nt: TGTGCCAGCAGCTCCCTGGCGGACCCCACAGATACGCAGTATTTT

j_call: TRBJ1-2
clone_size: NA
d_call: NA
v_call: TRBV4-1
cdr3_aa: CASSQGSQSGYGYTF
cdr3_nt: TGCGCCAGCAGCCAGGGGTCACAGAGCGGTTATGGCTACACCTTC

j_call: TRBJ1-1
clone_size: many
d_call: NA
v_call: TRBV7-2
cdr3_aa: CASSLVGMGGTEAFF
cdr3_nt: TGTGCCAGCAGCTTAGTCGGAATGGGGGGCACTGAAGCTTTCTTT

j_call: TRBJ2-1
clone_size: NA
d_call: NA
v_call: TRBV20-1
cdr3_aa: CSAREGVGSGGSSYNEQFF
cdr3_nt: TGCAGTGCTAGGGAGGGGGTGGGTAGCGGCGGAAGCTCCTACAATGAGCAGTTCTTC

j_call: TRBJ2-5
clone_size: few
d_call: TRBD2
v_call: TRBV29-1
cdr3_aa: CSVEDVAGASETQYF
cdr3_nt: TGCAGCGTTGAAGATGTGGCGGGAGCCTCAGAGACCCAGTACTTC

j_call: TRBJ1-1
clone_size: NA
d_call: NA
v_call: TRBV20-1
cdr3_aa: CSARVGHMNTEAFF
cdr3_nt: TGCAGTGCTAGAGTAGGTCACATGAACACTGAAGCTTTCTTT

j_call: TRBJ2-5
clone_size: NA
d_call: NA
v_call: TRBV10-3
cdr3_aa: CAIRAQIQETQYF
cdr3_nt: TGTGCCATCAGGGCCCAGATTCAAGAGACCCAGTACTTC

j_call: TRBJ1-2
clone_size: many
d_call: TRBD1
v_call: TRBV4-3
cdr3_aa: CASSQDRLNYGYTF
cdr3_nt: TGCGCCAGCAGCCAGGACAGGCTCAACTATGGCTACACCTTC

j_call: TRBJ2-3
clone_size: few
d_call: NA
v_call: TRBV19
cdr3_aa: CASSTGPSAQYF
cdr3_nt: TGTGCCAGTAGTACCGGTCCTTCTGCGCAGTATTTT

j_call: TRBJ1-5
clone_size: NA
d_call: NA
v_call: TRBV6-2/TRBV6-3
cdr3_aa: CASSYTGQYSNQPQHF
cdr3_nt: TGTGCCAGCAGTTACACGGGCCAGTATAGCAATCAGCCCCAGCATTTT

j_call: TRBJ1-1
clone_size: few
d_call: NA
v_call: TRBV4-1
cdr3_aa: CASSQDSSSANTEAFF
cdr3_nt: TGCGCCAGCAGCCAAGATAGTTCCTCGGCGAACACTGAAGCTTTCTTT

j_call: TRBJ2-2
clone_size: NA
d_call: NA
v_call: TRBV2
cdr3_aa: CASRTGPRGGELFF
cdr3_nt: TGTGCCAGCAGAACGGGGCCAAGAGGCGGGGAGCTGTTTTTT